A selection of T cell receptor beta chains follows, all from one sample in a study of shared clonotypes between healthy human individuals. The repertoire was sequenced with immunoSEQ multiplex PCR; TCRdb's copy has only in-frame clones and lacks some. The sample contains some 200,000 clones, 66% of which appear only once. The sequencing sample was made of memory CD4+ T cells sorted from blood. These receptors came from a man aged 25 to 40 in good health. The CDR3 runs from the conserved cysteine through the conserved F or W. Each record gives: CDR3 length, J gene, V gene, CDR3 protein.

12,TRBJ1-1,TRBV2,CASRGEGTEAFF
12,TRBJ1-2,TRBV7-2,CASSSGRGGYTF
14,TRBJ2-5,TRBV5-1,CASSLQGRGRYWYF
15,TRBJ1-2,TRBV7-2,CASSRSLQLGYGYTF
15,TRBJ2-5,TRBV5-1,CASSLGTGLGETQYF
13,TRBJ1-4,TRBV5-1,CASSLSPGEKLFF
16,TRBJ2-1,TRBV5-4,CASSLDVQGANNEQFF
13,TRBJ1-3,TRBV6-1,CASTSGVGNTIYF
13,TRBJ2-7,TRBV2,CASSGRVNYEQYF
12,TRBJ2-1,TRBV25-1,CASSPYGGEQFF
14,TRBJ1-1,TRBV11-2,CASSLMTANTEAFF
17,TRBJ2-7,TRBV10-1,CASSAQTSGRGFHEQYF
12,TRBJ2-1,TRBV29-1,CSVSGGYNEQFF
12,TRBJ2-1,TRBV19,CASSAFYNEQFF
13,TRBJ1-2,TRBV19,CASKEDQVYGYTF
14,TRBJ2-7,TRBV10-3,CAISESIFSHEQYF
15,TRBJ2-1,TRBV25-1,CASSEGGFSYNEQFF
13,TRBJ1-5,TRBV9,CASGGLSNQPQHF
13,TRBJ2-7,TRBV18,CASSPPLGYEQYF
11,TRBJ2-5,TRBV6-5,CASSQGATQYF
16,TRBJ2-1,TRBV13,CASSPTLTSGSNEQFF
21,TRBJ2-2,TRBV5-1,CASSLWRRLEGQAMNTGELFF
16,TRBJ2-5,TRBV5-6,CAGGRWWEGYQETQYF
17,TRBJ2-1,TRBV27,CASSLWGGTSGRNEQFF
16,TRBJ1-5,TRBV30,CAWSQLGQGEAQPQHF
15,TRBJ2-7,TRBV11-3,CASSLRGTSWDEQYF
19,TRBJ2-6,TRBV11-3,CASSPGWGQGSSGANVLTF
15,TRBJ2-2,TRBV10-3,CAISGLADGTGELFF
16,TRBJ2-4,TRBV4-3,CASSQDAGTREGIQYF
14,TRBJ2-3,TRBV10-3,CAIRASGGRDTQYF
14,TRBJ2-1,TRBV19,CASSNPRLLFEQFF
19,TRBJ2-1,TRBV7-3,CASSIFTPQGYHSYNEQFF
14,TRBJ1-2,TRBV18,CASSPQGTHYGYTF
15,TRBJ2-2,TRBV27,CASNKGLAGVGELFF
15,TRBJ2-1,TRBV10-3,CAISEGGDRGNEQFF
13,TRBJ2-1,TRBV10-1,CASSQDSYNEQFF
15,TRBJ2-2,TRBV2,CASSGSIGNTGELFF
17,TRBJ2-1,TRBV11-2,CASSLGRAASSYNEQFF
16,TRBJ2-1,TRBV5-6,CASSLPPSGRYNEQFF
15,TRBJ2-7,TRBV2,CASSGWGGGSYEQYF
15,TRBJ1-2,TRBV9,CASSVGMGNNYGYTF
11,TRBJ2-1,TRBV7-2,CASSLNTALVF
13,TRBJ1-3,TRBV13,CASSLRQGNTIYF
15,TRBJ1-3,TRBV7-2,CASSLDGGAGNTIYF
14,TRBJ2-2,TRBV6-6,CASRGDGNTGELFF
15,TRBJ1-4,TRBV7-8,CASSLDGGHWEKLFF
17,TRBJ2-7,TRBV5-1,CASSLGAALHGGYEQYF
18,TRBJ2-1,TRBV6-1,CASSEALGLAGTYNEQFF
11,TRBJ1-1,TRBV20-1,CSAEQGTEAFF
14,TRBJ2-3,TRBV11-3,CASSLDWGTDTQYF
15,TRBJ2-3,TRBV9,CASSPKPRSTDTQYF
14,TRBJ1-1,TRBV19,CASSQFGRNTEAFF
13,TRBJ2-5,TRBV10-2,CASSGLVFETQYF
16,TRBJ1-5,TRBV14,CASSAYRDYSNQPQHF